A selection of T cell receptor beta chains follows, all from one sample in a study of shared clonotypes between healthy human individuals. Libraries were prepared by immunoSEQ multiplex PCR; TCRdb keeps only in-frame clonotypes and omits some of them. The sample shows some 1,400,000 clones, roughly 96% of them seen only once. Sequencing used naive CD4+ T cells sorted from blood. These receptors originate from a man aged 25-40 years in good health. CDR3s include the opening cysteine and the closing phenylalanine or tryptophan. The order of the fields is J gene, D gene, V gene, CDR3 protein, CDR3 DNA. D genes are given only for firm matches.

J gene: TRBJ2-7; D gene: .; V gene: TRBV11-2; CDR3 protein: CASSLAQRGSEQYF; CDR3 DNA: TGTGCCAGCAGCTTAGCCCAGAGGGGCTCCGAGCAGTACTTC
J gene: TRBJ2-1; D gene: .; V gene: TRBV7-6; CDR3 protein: CASRGPGNEQFF; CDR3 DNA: TGTGCCAGCAGGGGACCGGGGAATGAGCAGTTCTTC
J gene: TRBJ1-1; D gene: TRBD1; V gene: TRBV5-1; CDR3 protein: CASSEDRVTSTEAFF; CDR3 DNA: TGCGCCAGCAGCGAGGACAGGGTGACATCCACTGAAGCTTTCTTT
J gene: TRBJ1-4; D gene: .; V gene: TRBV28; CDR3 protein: CASSLKNEKLFF; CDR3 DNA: TGTGCCAGCAGTCTAAAGAATGAAAAACTGTTTTTT
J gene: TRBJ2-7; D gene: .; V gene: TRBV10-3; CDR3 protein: CAISSGLYEQYF; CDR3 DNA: TGTGCCATCAGTAGCGGACTGTACGAGCAGTACTTC
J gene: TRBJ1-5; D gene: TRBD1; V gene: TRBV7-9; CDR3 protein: CASSLGGQGSVLQHF; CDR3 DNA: TGTGCCAGCAGCTTAGGAGGACAGGGATCCGTTCTCCAGCATTTT
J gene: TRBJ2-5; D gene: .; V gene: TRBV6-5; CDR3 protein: CASTDARGPQYF; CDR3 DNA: TGTGCCAGCACCGACGCCCGTGGGCCCCAGTACTTC
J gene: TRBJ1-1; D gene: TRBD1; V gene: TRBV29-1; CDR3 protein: CSVSTGGTEAFF; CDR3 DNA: TGCAGCGTGAGTACAGGGGGGACTGAAGCTTTCTTT
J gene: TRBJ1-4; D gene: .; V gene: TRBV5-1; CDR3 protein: CASSSRKFATNEKLFF; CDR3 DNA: TGCGCCAGCAGCTCACGCAAATTTGCAACTAATGAAAAACTGTTTTTT
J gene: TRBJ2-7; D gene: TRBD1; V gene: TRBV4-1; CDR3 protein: CASSQSTGTLYEQYF; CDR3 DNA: TGCGCCAGCAGCCAGTCGACAGGGACCCTCTACGAGCAGTACTTC
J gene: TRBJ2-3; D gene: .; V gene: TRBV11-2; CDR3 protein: CASSFPGRPSTDTQYF; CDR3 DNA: TGTGCCAGCAGCTTCCCGGGACGACCCAGCACAGATACGCAGTATTTT
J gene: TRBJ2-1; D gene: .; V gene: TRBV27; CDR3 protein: CASSTLGGEQFF; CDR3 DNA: TGTGCCAGCAGTACCTTGGGGGGTGAGCAGTTCTTC